This T cell receptor beta chain was found in a study of T cells in Graves' hyperthyroidism and ophthalmopathy. As for the study in general: Peripheral blood was secured at the point of initial diagnosis, before any treatment.

CDR3 length: 16 residues. Germline-derived CDR1 and CDR2 are MNHEY and SMNVEV (reference sequence). V lost 6 bases to trimming and J lost 1 base, with 15 bases between them. A remark on this clonotype: Its specificity is not known.

Amplification of TCR beta CDR3 regions was performed using RNA transcripts as template. First-round RT-PCR of the TCR CDR3 relied on the HTBI primer set. TCRdb independently ran MiXCR on the multiplex PCR reads; one entry per CDR3 protein. The table includes about 59,000 distinct CDR3 sequences, roughly 58% detected once. For ophthalmopathy patients, the Clinical Activity Score was at least 3 and the NOSPECS grade at least 4; duration was under 3 months. Each 10 ml fresh peripheral blood draw supplied the PBMCs. Notes on the study in general: Separation of ophthalmopathy from stable hyperthyroidism was achieved by a 13 V-J model.

The chain has TRBV27 and TRBJ1-4; D might be TRBD1 (6 bases). The specimen was blood. This clonotype originated in a woman aged 55-70 years with Graves' ophthalmopathy. This CDR3 is CASRPQGMVTNEKLFF. CDR3 nucleotide sequence: TGTGCCAGCAGGCCCCAGGGGATGGTAACTAATGAAAAACTGTTTTTT. Combining the CDR3 with reference TRBV27 and TRBJ1-4 gives the whole variable domain EAQVTQNPRYLITVTGKKLTVTCSQNMNHEYMSWYRQDPGLGLRQIYYSMNVEVTDKGDVPEGYKVSRKEKRNFPLILESPSPNQTSLYFCASRPQGMVTNEKLFFGSGTQLSVL.